The clone carrying this T cell receptor beta chain was found many times. The antigen is not known. Each diagnosis drew on symptoms, thyroxine, TRAb, thyroid ultrasound and orbital computed tomography findings. The CDR3 consists of 13 residues. With 1 base clipped from V and 11 bases from J, the junction kept 6 bases outside the gene matches. Germline V gene sequence: CDR1 LGHNT, CDR2 FRNRAP. These data belong to a study of T cells in Graves' hyperthyroidism and ophthalmopathy. Amplified TCR beta CDR3 regions came from RNA transcripts. HTBI primers drove first-round RT-PCR of the TCR CDR3. TCRdb reanalysed the multiplex PCR reads using MiXCR and keeps one entry per CDR3 protein. The sample comprises roughly 500,000 distinct CDR3 sequences, around 22% of which are singletons, and around 11% rests with the top ten. Study results and caveats: Ophthalmopathy was model-predicted a median about 6 months pre-onset. Separation of ophthalmopathy from stable hyperthyroidism was achieved by a 13 V-J model.

What was sequenced was blood. The TCR was taken from a woman in her 30s with Graves' ophthalmopathy. This sequence joins TRBV12-5 and TRBJ1-1; TRBD1 agrees at 8 bases. CDR3: CASGLDPDRVAFF. The CDR3 coding sequence is TGTGCTAGTGGTTTGGACCCGGACAGGGTTGCTTTCTTT.